This entry is about one TCR beta chain. Its matching antigen is unknown. The data are from a study of graft-versus-host responses after intestinal transplantation. Turning to the study itself: Recipients across the board were started on anti-thymocyte globulin induction, then kept on tacrolimus and steroids for 2 to 4 years. Study-wide points: Elevated graft-versus-host to host-versus-graft clonal ratios in allografts were recorded for patients with graft-donor T cell macrochimerism.

The germline gives CDR1 SGHDT, CDR2 YYEEEE. Germline trimming cut 3 bases from V and 6 bases from J; bases unmatched to any gene: 3. The CDR3 covers 13 residues. Only in-frame clones appear in the TCRdb table, and some are missing; sequencing was by immunoSEQ multiplex PCR. The sample lists around 95,000 clones, less than 90% occurring once. The specimen comprised unstimulated CD4+ T cells sorted from spleen or lymph node cells, sampled before transplant. J is TRBJ2-5 and V is TRBV5-6; 9 nucleotides line up with TRBD1. The sequence came from a human donor who was the organ donor for an intestinal transplant. The CDR3 DNA reads TGTGCCAGCAGCTGGGACAGGGAAAAGACCCAGTACTTC. Translation: CASSWDREKTQYF.